The 10 T cell receptor beta chains presented below share a single source sample, sequenced in a study of PD-1 blockade in classical Hodgkin lymphoma. Libraries were prepared by immunoSEQ multiplex PCR; TCRdb keeps only in-frame clonotypes and omits some of them. Of around 20,000 clones listed, roughly 76% are singletons. Each of the patients experienced relapse following autologous stem cell transplantation, and their brentuximab vedotin exposure differed. This material consisted of peripheral blood mononuclear cells (PBMCs), taken at baseline. All receptors come from a human donor with classical Hodgkin lymphoma.

The chain uses TRBV5-1 and TRBJ2-1; the D is unclear. Germline V CDR1 and CDR2: SGHRS, YFSETQ. The CDR3 is 13 residues long. V shed 0 bases and J shed 4 bases, with 5 bases lying between them. The DNA of the CDR3 is TGCGCCAGCAGCTTGGACGGTTACAATGAGCAGTTCTTC. This sequence encodes CASSLDGYNEQFF.

The chain employs TRBV5-1 and TRBJ2-5; 13 bases are a match to TRBD2. V dropped 4 bases and J dropped 2; count of bases not matched to a gene: 8. Germline CDR1 SGHRS, CDR2 YFSETQ. This CDR3 is 17 amino acids long. Here the CDR3 reads CASSNRLAGGGQETQYF. CDR3 nucleotide sequence: TGCGCCAGCAGCAATCGACTAGCGGGAGGAGGACAAGAGACCCAGTACTTC.

This chain uses TRBV27 with TRBJ2-5; TRBD2 aligns across 8 bases. J gave up 0 bases and V 2 bases, and 17 bases lay outside the gene matches. This CDR3 spans 20 amino acids. CDR1 is MNHEY, CDR2 SMNVEV, per germline (reference sequence). CDR3 sequence: CASSLPLRRLAKFNQETQYF. The CDR3 nucleotides read TGTGCCAGCAGTTTACCGCTCCGAAGACTAGCGAAATTCAACCAAGAGACCCAGTACTTC.

This chain joins TRBV30 and TRBJ1-1, with no clear D. The germline V gene encodes CDR1 GTSNPN and CDR2 SVGIG (reference sequence). The CDR3 is 14 residues long. V lost 4 bases and J 1 base, leaving 13 bases between the germline ends. CDR3 sequence: CAWNLGGRNTEAFF. The CDR3 bases are TGTGCCTGGAACTTAGGTGGAAGGAACACTGAAGCTTTCTTT.

The CDR3 DNA reads TGTGCCAGCAGGAGGGGAAACAGGGCACTCAGCACAGATACGCAGTATTTT. This gives the protein CASRRGNRALSTDTQYF. The chain joins TRBV7-9 to TRBJ2-3, with D possibly matching TRBD1 (6 bases). The CDR3 has 17 amino acids. Germline CDR1 SEHNR, CDR2 FQNEAQ (reference sequence). Trimming took 6 bases from V and 0 from J, leaving 19 bases between them.

This chain uses TRBV7-8 with TRBJ2-1; D is unclear. The ends were cut back, 1 base at V and 0 bases at J, with 7 bases in the middle. The CDR3 has 15 residues. Per the germline V gene, CDR1 is SGHVS and CDR2 is FQNEAQ. The CDR3 DNA is TGTGCCAGCAGCTTAGACCGGAGCTCCTACAATGAGCAGTTCTTC. Protein: CASSLDRSSYNEQFF. Filled out from reference TRBV7-8 and TRBJ2-1, the complete variable domain reads GAGVSQSPRYKVAKRGQDVALRCDPISGHVSLFWYQQALGQGPEFLTYFQNEAQLDKSGLPSDRFFAERPEGSVSTLKIQRTQQEDSAVYLCASSLDRSSYNEQFFGPGTRLTVL.

This chain links TRBV5-4 with TRBJ2-5; 8 nucleotides match TRBD2. Germline V gene data show CDR1 as SGHNT and CDR2 as YYREEE (reference sequence). With 2 bases clipped from V and 5 bases from J, the junction kept 11 bases outside the gene matches. This CDR3 is 16 amino acids long. The chain's CDR3 is CASSFRAGDSGETQYF. CDR3 DNA sequence: TGTGCCAGCAGCTTTCGAGCGGGAGACTCCGGGGAGACCCAGTACTTC.

This chain joins TRBV10-3 and TRBJ2-1; TRBD2 might be the D (7 bases). Germline V CDR1 and CDR2: ENHRY, SYGVKD. Trimming stripped 11 bases from V and 6 bases from J, with 14 bases between. This CDR3 is 12 amino acids long. Here the CDR3 reads CASEGGGNEQFF. The CDR3 DNA is TGTGCCTCAGAGGGGGGGGGCAATGAGCAGTTCTTC.

This chain joins TRBV11-2 and TRBJ2-1; TRBD2 aligns across 10 bases. CDR3 length: 17 amino acids. Germline CDR1 reads SGHAT; CDR2 reads FQNNGV. Losses at the gene ends were 0 bases for V and 4 bases for J; bases not matched to a gene: 6. This chain's CDR3 is CASSLESGRALYNEQFF. The CDR3 DNA is TGTGCCAGCAGCTTAGAAAGCGGGAGGGCTTTGTACAATGAGCAGTTCTTC.

A remark on this clone: The same CDR3 arises from other DNA sequences in this sample as well. CDR3 in DNA: TGTGCCAGCAGTCCCACAGGGTTGAACTATGGCTACACCTTC. This sequence encodes CASSPTGLNYGYTF. This chain joins TRBV27 and TRBJ1-2, with TRBD1 as a possible D gene (6 bases). V lost 5 bases and J 2 bases, leaving 12 bases between the germline ends. Germline V lookup: CDR1 MNHEY, CDR2 SMNVEV (reference sequence). The CDR3 loop spans 14 amino acids.